Listed here are 14 T cell receptor beta chains from one sample, sequenced in a study of CXCR3-negative and CXCR3-positive naive CD8 T cells. UMI-labeled 5' RACE yielded the TRB cDNA libraries. One entry per CDR3 protein, without DNA, is what TCRdb gives after re-calling the 5' RACE reads. The specimen's table records about 7,500 distinct CDR3 sequences. The sample taken for sequencing was naive CXCR3- CD8+ T cells from blood. Described subset: CD45RO-CCR7+CD27+CD95- naive CD8+ T cells lacking CXCR3 (TNR3-). These receptors originate from a human donor in good health. Some clones in this sample may be carry-over from other donors' samples.

According to its frequency, this clonotype is medium-sized (0.01 to 0.1%). This chain connects TRBV6-5 to TRBJ2-3; the TCRdb D gene call, TRBD1, has no DNA to confirm it. The germline CDR1 and CDR2 sequences are MNHEY and SVGAGI. The CDR3 has 18 amino acids. CDR3 residues: CASSYSPHGTGPTDTQYF.

This sequence joins TRBV1 and TRBJ2-3; TCRdb's D gene call, TRBD2, goes unchecked for lack of DNA. TRBV1 is an annotated pseudogene. The CDR3 totals 16 residues. The CDR3 loop reads CTSSRTSGHREDTQYF.

The chain uses TRBV29-1 and TRBJ2-3. The CDR3 is 13 amino acids. Germline CDR1 is SQVTM and CDR2 is ANQGSEA. The chain's CDR3 is CSVVSQGTDTQYF.

The rearrangement uses TRBV4-1 and TRBJ2-7; with no DNA, the TCRdb D assignment of TRBD1 cannot be verified. The CDR3 totals 11 residues. CDR1 and CDR2 from the germline V gene are MGHRA and YSYEKL. CDR3 protein: CASSPGVEQYF.

This clonotype ranks as medium-sized in terms of frequency. J is TRBJ2-5 and V is TRBV11-2; TCRdb proposes TRBD2, but this gene call is untestable without DNA. Germline V CDR1 and CDR2: SGHAT, FQNNGV. The CDR3 extends over 12 amino acids. This CDR3 is CASSEERETQYF.

This clonotype is deemed medium-sized by its frequency. V usage is TRBV14 and J usage is TRBJ2-1; lacking DNA, the TRBD2 call made by TCRdb goes unchecked. This CDR3 region has 15 residues. Germline CDR1 and CDR2: SGHDN and FVKESK. This CDR3 is CASSQVADSYNEQFF.

The V call is TRBV29-1, the J call TRBJ1-2; TCRdb selects TRBD1, and the lack of DNA leaves this call unchecked. Germline V gives CDR1 SQVTM, CDR2 ANQGSEA. CDR3 length equals 17 residues. The CDR3 is CSVEGPGTGGLSYGYTF.

By frequency, this clonotype registers medium-sized. This chain connects TRBV9 to TRBJ2-1; TCRdb's assignment of TRBD2 cannot be checked, as there is no DNA. This CDR3 has 18 residues. Germline V gene data show CDR1 as SGDLS and CDR2 as YYNGEE. The CDR3 spells CASSDNAAGLDWSDEQFF. Complete variable domain (other parts from reference TRBV9 and TRBJ2-1): DSGVTQTPKHLITATGQRVTLRCSPRSGDLSVYWYQQSLDQGLQFLIQYYNGEERAKGNILERFSAQQFPDLHSELNLSSLELGDSALYFCASSDNAAGLDWSDEQFFGPGTRLTVL.

Measured by frequency, this clonotype is medium-sized. The chain has TRBV7-8 and TRBJ2-3; TCRdb's assignment of TRBD2 cannot be checked, as there is no DNA. Germline V gives CDR1 SGHVS, CDR2 FQNEAQ. The CDR3 sequence is 15 residues long. The CDR3 is CASSFIAGGSDTQYF.

The V gene is TRBV7-8, the J gene TRBJ2-1; lacking DNA, the TRBD2 call made by TCRdb goes unchecked. The CDR3 sequence is 18 residues long. Germline CDR1 SGHVS, CDR2 FQNEAQ. CDR3 in amino acids: CASSLFLGLDQIHNEQFF.

This chain joins TRBV29-1 and TRBJ2-3; TCRdb outputs TRBD2, but without DNA this stays unchecked. The length of the CDR3 is 15 residues. The germline V gene has CDR1 SQVTM and CDR2 ANQGSEA. The chain's CDR3 is CSVEGSGSGTDTQYF.

This sequence joins TRBV12-3 or TRBV12-4 and TRBJ2-2. The CDR3 extends over 14 amino acids. CDR3 loop: CASSLERNTGELFF.

This chain links TRBV28 with TRBJ2-7; the D call from TCRdb, TRBD1, cannot be confirmed without DNA. Germline V gene sequence: CDR1 MDHEN, CDR2 SYDVKM. The CDR3 runs 13 residues. This chain's CDR3 is CASSFAGNYEQYF.

The rearrangement joins TRBV29-1 to TRBJ2-7. The CDR3 covers 14 residues. Germline V gene lookup returns CDR1 SQVTM and CDR2 ANQGSEA. The CDR3 here is CSVKGTGVSYEQYF.